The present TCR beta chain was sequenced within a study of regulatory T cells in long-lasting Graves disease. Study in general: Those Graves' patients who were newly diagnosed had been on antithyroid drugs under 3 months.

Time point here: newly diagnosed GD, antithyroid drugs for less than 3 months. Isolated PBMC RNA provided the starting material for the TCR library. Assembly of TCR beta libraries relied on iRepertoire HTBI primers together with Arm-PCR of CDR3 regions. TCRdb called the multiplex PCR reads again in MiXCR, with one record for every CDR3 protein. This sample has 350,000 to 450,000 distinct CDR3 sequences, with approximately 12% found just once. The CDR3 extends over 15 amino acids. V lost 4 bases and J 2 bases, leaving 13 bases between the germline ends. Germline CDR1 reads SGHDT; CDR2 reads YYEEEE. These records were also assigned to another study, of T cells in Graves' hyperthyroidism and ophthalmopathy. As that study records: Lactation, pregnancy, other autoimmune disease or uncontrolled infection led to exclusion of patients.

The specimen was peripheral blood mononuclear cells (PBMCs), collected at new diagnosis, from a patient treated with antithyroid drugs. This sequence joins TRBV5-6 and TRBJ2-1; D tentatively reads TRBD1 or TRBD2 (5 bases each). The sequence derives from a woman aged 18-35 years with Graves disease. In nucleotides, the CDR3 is TGTGCCAGCAGCCCGGGGCAAACCCCCTACAATGAGCAGTTCTTC. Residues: CASSPGQTPYNEQFF.